These 21 T cell receptor beta chains came from one sample sequenced in a study of blood T cell repertoires in COVID-19. Sequencing was performed with immunoSEQ multiplex PCR; in TCRdb, only in-frame clones are kept and a portion is missing. The profile shows 50,000 to 75,000 clones, 89% of them singletons. What was sequenced was peripheral blood. The receptor source for this set is a man aged 60-69 years with acute or convalescent COVID-19.

The genes are TRBV19 and TRBJ1-1; D unresolved. The CDR3 contains 15 residues. The germline V and J ends were trimmed by 5 bases and 0 bases, with 13 bases remaining between them. Germline V gives CDR1 LNHDA, CDR2 SQIVND (reference sequence). CDR3 in DNA: TGTGCCAGTAGTTCGACTGCTCTATTGAACACTGAAGCTTTCTTT. It codes for CASSSTALLNTEAFF. Full variable domain (remainder filled in from reference TRBV19 and TRBJ1-1): DGGITQSPKYLFRKEGQNVTLSCEQNLNHDAMYWYRQDPGQGLRLIYYSQIVNDFQKGDIAEGYSVSREKKESFPLTVTSAQKNPTAFYLCASSSTALLNTEAFFGQGTRLTVV.

The chain employs TRBV5-6 and TRBJ1-5, with 7 positions matching TRBD1. Trimming cost V 4 bases and J 0 bases; bases outside gene matches: 7. This CDR3 is built from 16 residues. CDR1 SGHDT and CDR2 YYEEEE come from the germline V gene. The CDR3 loop is CASSTRTGNSNQPQHF. The CDR3 region has the DNA TGTGCCAGCAGCACAAGGACAGGAAATAGCAATCAGCCCCAGCATTTT.

This chain connects TRBV11-2 to TRBJ1-1; D possibly corresponds to TRBD1 (6 bases). This CDR3 has 14 amino acids. The germline V gene encodes CDR1 SGHAT and CDR2 FQNNGV. V lost 1 base and J lost 5, with 11 bases in between. CDR3: CASSLVGRGTEAFF. DNA of the CDR3: TGTGCCAGCAGCTTAGTGGGGAGGGGGACTGAAGCTTTCTTT. Looking up the rest from reference TRBV11-2 and TRBJ1-1 gives the full variable domain: EAGVAQSPRYKIIEKRQSVAFWCNPISGHATLYWYQQILGQGPKLLIQFQNNGVVDDSQLPKDRFSAERLKGVDSTLKIQPAKLEDSAVYLCASSLVGRGTEAFFGQGTRLTVV.

The genes are TRBV9 and TRBJ2-3; TRBD2 matches 9 bases. This CDR3 is 15 amino acids long. Looked up from germline, CDR1 is SGDLS and CDR2 is YYNGEE. Trimming at V came to 1 base and at J to 6 bases, leaving 6 bases not matched to a gene. The CDR3 DNA follows: TGTGCCAGCAGCGTAACGGCTAGCGGGGACGATACGCAGTATTTT. It encodes CASSVTASGDDTQYF. Filled out from reference TRBV9 and TRBJ2-3, the complete variable domain reads DSGVTQTPKHLITATGQRVTLRCSPRSGDLSVYWYQQSLDQGLQFLIQYYNGEERAKGNILERFSAQQFPDLHSELNLSSLELGDSALYFCASSVTASGDDTQYFGPGTRLTVL.

The chain has TRBV20-1 and TRBJ1-1, with TRBD1 matching over 7 bases. The length of the CDR3 is 14 residues. Looked up from germline, CDR1 is DFQATT and CDR2 is SNEGSKA (reference sequence). Unmatched junction bases numbered 9, after V lost 4 bases and J lost 4 bases. Written as DNA, the CDR3 is TGCAGTGCTAATGACAGGGAAAGTATCACTGAAGCTTTCTTT. Translated: CSANDRESITEAFF.

The chain has TRBV7-9 and TRBJ2-5; TRBD2 agrees at 7 bases. The CDR3 sequence is 15 residues long. Germline lookup yields CDR1 SEHNR and CDR2 FQNEAQ (reference sequence). J lost 2 bases, V lost 5 bases, and 8 bases had no gene match. CDR3 residues: CASSARGGGQETQYF. CDR3 nucleotides: TGTGCCAGCAGCGCCCGTGGGGGGGGGCAAGAGACCCAGTACTTC.

There are a few counts of this clone. The chain couples TRBV11-1 to TRBJ1-4; D gene uncertain. Germline loops: CDR1 SGHAT, CDR2 FQDESV (reference sequence). This CDR3 is built from 15 residues. The V end lost 5 bases, the J end lost 3 bases, and 13 bases lay between the germline ends. CDR3 in amino acids: CASSHGSGANEKLFF. In DNA form, the CDR3 reads TGTGCCAGCAGCCATGGGAGTGGAGCTAATGAAAAACTGTTTTTT.

This chain joins TRBV2 and TRBJ2-7; TRBD2 agrees at 12 bases. The germline gives CDR1 SNHLY, CDR2 FYNNEI. CDR3 length equals 15 residues. The junction had 9 bases not matched to a gene; V was cut back by 8 bases and J by 4 bases. CDR3 sequence (DNA): TGTGCCAGCCGGACTAGCGGGGCCTCCCGGTACGAGCAGTACTTC. Residues: CASRTSGASRYEQYF. The variable domain in full, with the rest retrieved from reference TRBV2 and TRBJ2-7, is EPEVTQTPSHQVTQMGQEVILRCVPISNHLYFYWYRQILGQKVEFLVSFYNNEISEKSEIFDDQFSVERPDGSNFTLKIRSTKLEDSAMYFCASRTSGASRYEQYFGPGTRLTVT.

V and J are TRBV1 and TRBJ1-3. TRBV1 is tagged as a pseudogene. The CDR3 contains 14 residues. This CDR3 is CTSSQGGVGNTIYF. The DNA for the CDR3 is TGCACCAGCAGCCAGGGGGGGGTAGGAAACACCATATATTTT.

The J gene is TRBJ1-2, the V gene TRBV29-1, with D unresolved. This CDR3 spans 12 amino acids. V was clipped by 7 bases and J by 4 bases, with 13 bases between them. CDR1 and CDR2 (germline): SQVTM, ANQGSEA. The CDR3 DNA reads as TGCAGCGCCTCAAGAGGAGGCTATGGCTACACCTTC. Translated, it gives CSASRGGYGYTF.

In the case of this clone: The junction does not match germline at one end; this may be a read error. The chain carries TRBV5-5 and TRBJ1-2; possible D gene TRBD1, 5 bases. Germline V gene sequence: CDR1 SGHKS, CDR2 YYEKEE (reference sequence). There are 15 residues in the CDR3. The DNA for the CDR3 is TGTGCCAGCAGTTTGGACACCAGGTATAACTATGGCTACACCTTC. Translating it yields CASSLDTRYNYGYTF.

This rearrangement joins TRBV27 to TRBJ2-2, with a weak D call TRBD2 (6 bases). This CDR3 comprises 16 residues. Per the germline V gene, CDR1 is MNHEY and CDR2 is SMNVEV (reference sequence). The V end was cut by 2 bases, the J end by 5 bases, with 15 bases between. CDR3 loop: CASSLDLGAGTGELFF. CDR3 in DNA: TGTGCCAGCAGTTTAGATTTGGGTGCGGGGACCGGGGAGCTGTTTTTT.

This chain links TRBV5-4 with TRBJ2-7, with 7 bases identical to TRBD1. V gave up 6 bases and J gave up 3 bases; unmatched junction bases: 6. The CDR3 totals 13 residues. The germline V gene encodes CDR1 SGHNT and CDR2 YYREEE (reference sequence). The DNA of the CDR3 is TGTGCCAGCACCCAGGGACAGAACTACGAGCAGTACTTC. Amino acid sequence: CASTQGQNYEQYF.

The chain couples TRBV5-6 to TRBJ2-1; D is perhaps TRBD2 (5 bases). V lost 2 bases and J lost 2, with 14 bases in between. The CDR3 length is 16 residues. Germline V gene data show CDR1 as SGHDT and CDR2 as YYEEEE. The CDR3 protein is CASSLVMGSAYNEQFF. The CDR3 DNA follows: TGTGCCAGCAGCTTAGTAATGGGTAGCGCCTACAATGAGCAGTTCTTC.

The chain couples TRBV5-1 to TRBJ2-2; no clear D gene. CDR3 size: 16 residues. Germline V gives CDR1 SGHRS, CDR2 YFSETQ. The V end lost 1 base, the J end lost 5 bases, and 15 bases lay between the germline ends. The CDR3 reads CASSLSLGGFTGELFF. The DNA for the CDR3 is TGCGCCAGCAGCTTGTCTTTAGGCGGTTTTACCGGGGAGCTGTTTTTT.

The chain has TRBV2 and TRBJ1-3; a possible D gene is TRBD1 (5 bases). This CDR3 region has 15 residues. Per the germline V gene, CDR1 is SNHLY and CDR2 is FYNNEI. Between the trimmed V and J ends, which lost 4 bases and 0 bases, there was a span of 10 bases. The CDR3 here is CASSVKGSSGNTIYF. The CDR3 DNA reads TGTGCCAGCAGTGTAAAGGGGTCCTCTGGAAACACCATATATTTT.

The chain is built from TRBV29-1 and TRBJ2-5; tentatively, D is TRBD1 (6 bases). CDR3 length: 13 amino acids. Trimming cost V 6 bases and J 6 bases, with 17 bases left between them. CDR1 and CDR2 from the germline V gene are SQVTM and ANQGSEA. The CDR3 here is CSVAPGHEQTQYF. The DNA for the CDR3 is TGCAGCGTGGCCCCGGGACATGAGCAGACCCAGTACTTC.

V usage is TRBV6-6 and J usage is TRBJ2-2; perhaps TRBD1 as D (6 bases). Germline V gives CDR1 MNHNY, CDR2 SVGAGI (reference sequence). Trimming pared 6 bases from V and 1 base from J, leaving 12 bases between. The CDR3 is made up of 15 amino acids. The CDR3 nucleotides are TGTGCCAGCAGCCACAGGGCCGAGAACACCGGGGAGCTGTTTTTT. It specifies CASSHRAENTGELFF.

This rearrangement joins TRBV30 to TRBJ1-2, with TRBD1 matching 7 bases. This CDR3 region has 15 residues. With 1 base clipped from V and 3 bases from J, the junction kept 8 bases outside the gene matches. Germline V lookup: CDR1 GTSNPN, CDR2 SVGIG (reference sequence). CDR3 DNA: TGTGCCTGGAGTGCTCCTAACAGGGGTTACTATGGCTACACCTTC. Its protein product is CAWSAPNRGYYGYTF.

V usage is TRBV9 and J usage is TRBJ1-1, with D perhaps matching TRBD1 (6 bases). The CDR3 sequence is 14 residues long. V was clipped by 2 bases and J by 0 bases, with 8 bases between them. Germline V gene sequence: CDR1 SGDLS, CDR2 YYNGEE. CDR3 nucleotides: TGTGCCAGCAGCGTGGGACAACTGAACACTGAAGCTTTCTTT. Translation: CASSVGQLNTEAFF.

This sequence joins TRBV14 and TRBJ1-1; maybe TRBD1 (5 bases). In germline, CDR1 is SGHDN, CDR2 FVKESK. V was trimmed by 1 base and J by 5 bases, leaving 8 bases between them. The CDR3 sequence is 13 residues long. In DNA form, the CDR3 reads TGTGCCAGCAGCCAAGTTGACAGAACTGAAGCTTTCTTT. This sequence encodes CASSQVDRTEAFF.